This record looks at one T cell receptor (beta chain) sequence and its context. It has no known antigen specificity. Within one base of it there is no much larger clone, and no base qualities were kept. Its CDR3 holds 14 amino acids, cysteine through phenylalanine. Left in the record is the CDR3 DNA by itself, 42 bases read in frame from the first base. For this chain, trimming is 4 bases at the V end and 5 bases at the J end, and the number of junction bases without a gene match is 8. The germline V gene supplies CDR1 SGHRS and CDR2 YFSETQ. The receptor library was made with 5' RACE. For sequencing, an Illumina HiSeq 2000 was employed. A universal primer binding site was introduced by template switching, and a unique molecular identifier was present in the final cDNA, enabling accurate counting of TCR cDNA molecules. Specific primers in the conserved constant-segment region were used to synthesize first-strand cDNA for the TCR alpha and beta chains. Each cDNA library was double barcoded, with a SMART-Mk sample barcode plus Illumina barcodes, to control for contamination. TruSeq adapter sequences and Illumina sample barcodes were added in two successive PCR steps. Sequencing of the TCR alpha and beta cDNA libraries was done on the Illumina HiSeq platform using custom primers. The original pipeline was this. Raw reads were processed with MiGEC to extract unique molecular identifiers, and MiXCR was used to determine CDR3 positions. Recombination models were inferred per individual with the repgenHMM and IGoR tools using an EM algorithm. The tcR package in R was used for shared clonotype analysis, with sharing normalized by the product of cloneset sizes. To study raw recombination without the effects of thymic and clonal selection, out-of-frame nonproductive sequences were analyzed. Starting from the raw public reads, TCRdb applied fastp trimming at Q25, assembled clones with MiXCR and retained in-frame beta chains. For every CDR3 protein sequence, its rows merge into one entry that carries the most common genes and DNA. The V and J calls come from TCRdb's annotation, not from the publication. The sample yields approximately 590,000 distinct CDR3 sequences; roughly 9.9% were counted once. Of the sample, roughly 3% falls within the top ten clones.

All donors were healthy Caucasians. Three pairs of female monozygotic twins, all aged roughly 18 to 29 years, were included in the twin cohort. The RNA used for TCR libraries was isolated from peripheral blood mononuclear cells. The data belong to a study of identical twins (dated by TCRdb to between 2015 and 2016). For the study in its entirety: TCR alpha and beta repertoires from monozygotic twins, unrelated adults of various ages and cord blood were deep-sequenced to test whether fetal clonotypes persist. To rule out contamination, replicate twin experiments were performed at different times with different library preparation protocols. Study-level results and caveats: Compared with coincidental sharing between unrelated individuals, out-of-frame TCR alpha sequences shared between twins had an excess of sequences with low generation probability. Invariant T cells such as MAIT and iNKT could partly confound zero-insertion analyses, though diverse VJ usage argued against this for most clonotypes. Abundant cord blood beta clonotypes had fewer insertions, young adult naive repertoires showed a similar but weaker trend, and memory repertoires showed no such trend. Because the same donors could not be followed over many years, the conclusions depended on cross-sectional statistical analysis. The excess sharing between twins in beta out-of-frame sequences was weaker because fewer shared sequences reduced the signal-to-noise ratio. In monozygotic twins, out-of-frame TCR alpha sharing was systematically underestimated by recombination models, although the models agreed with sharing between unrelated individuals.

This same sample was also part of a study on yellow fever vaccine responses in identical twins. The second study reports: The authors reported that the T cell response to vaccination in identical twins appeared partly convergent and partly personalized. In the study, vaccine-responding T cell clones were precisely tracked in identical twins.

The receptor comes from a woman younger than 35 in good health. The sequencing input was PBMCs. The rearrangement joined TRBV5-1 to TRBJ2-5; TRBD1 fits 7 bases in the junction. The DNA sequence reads TGCGCCAGCAGCCCAAGGGGGCAGGGTGAGACCCAGTACTTC. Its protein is CASSPRGQGETQYF.